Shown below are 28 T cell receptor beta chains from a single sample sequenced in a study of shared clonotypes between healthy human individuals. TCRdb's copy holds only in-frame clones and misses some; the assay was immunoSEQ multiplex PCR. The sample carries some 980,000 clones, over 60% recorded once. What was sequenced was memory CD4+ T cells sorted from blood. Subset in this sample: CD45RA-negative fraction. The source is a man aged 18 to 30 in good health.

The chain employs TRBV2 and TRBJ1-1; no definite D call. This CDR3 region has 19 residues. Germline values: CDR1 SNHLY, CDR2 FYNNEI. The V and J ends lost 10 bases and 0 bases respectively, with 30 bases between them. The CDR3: CAIPRAGPRTQAMNTEAFF. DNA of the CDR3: TGTGCCATCCCCCGGGCTGGCCCCAGGACCCAAGCTATGAACACTGAAGCTTTCTTT.

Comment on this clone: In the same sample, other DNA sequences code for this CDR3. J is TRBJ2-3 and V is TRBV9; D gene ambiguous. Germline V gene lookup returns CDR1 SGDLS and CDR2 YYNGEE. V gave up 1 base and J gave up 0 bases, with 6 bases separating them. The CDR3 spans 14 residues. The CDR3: CASSVYSSTDTQYF. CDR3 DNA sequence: TGTGCCAGCAGCGTATACAGCAGCACAGATACGCAGTATTTT.

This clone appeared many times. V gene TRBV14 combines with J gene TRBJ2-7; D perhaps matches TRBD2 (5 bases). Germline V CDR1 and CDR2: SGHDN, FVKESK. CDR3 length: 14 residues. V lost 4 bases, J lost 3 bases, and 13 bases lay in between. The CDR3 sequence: CASSPSGRYYEQYF. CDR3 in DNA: TGTGCCAGCAGCCCCAGCGGACGTTACTACGAGCAGTACTTC.

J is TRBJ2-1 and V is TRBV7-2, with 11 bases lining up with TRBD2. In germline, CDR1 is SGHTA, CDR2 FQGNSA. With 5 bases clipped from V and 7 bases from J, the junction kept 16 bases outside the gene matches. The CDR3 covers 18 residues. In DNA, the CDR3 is TGTGCCAGCAGCCCTAGAGGCGGTAGCGGGAGGGTAAATAATGAGCAGTTCTTC. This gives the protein CASSPRGGSGRVNNEQFF.

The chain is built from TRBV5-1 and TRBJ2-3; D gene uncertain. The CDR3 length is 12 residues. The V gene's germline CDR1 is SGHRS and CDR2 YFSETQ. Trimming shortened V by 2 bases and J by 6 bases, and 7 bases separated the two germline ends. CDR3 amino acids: CASSFSSDTQYF. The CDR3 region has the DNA TGCGCCAGCAGCTTCTCTTCGGATACGCAGTATTTT.

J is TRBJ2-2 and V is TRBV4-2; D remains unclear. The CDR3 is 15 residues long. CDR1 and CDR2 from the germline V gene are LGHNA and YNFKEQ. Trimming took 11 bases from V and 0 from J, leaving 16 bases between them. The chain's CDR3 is CASSAVGTNTGELFF. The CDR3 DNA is TGTGCCTCCTCGGCCGTCGGAACGAACACCGGGGAGCTGTTTTTT.

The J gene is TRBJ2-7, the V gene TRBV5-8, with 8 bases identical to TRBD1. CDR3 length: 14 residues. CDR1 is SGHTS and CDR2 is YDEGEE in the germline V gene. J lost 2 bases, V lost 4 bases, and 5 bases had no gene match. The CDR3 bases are TGTGCCAGCAGCCGGGACAGGCGAGCCTACGAGCAGTACTTC. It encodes CASSRDRRAYEQYF.

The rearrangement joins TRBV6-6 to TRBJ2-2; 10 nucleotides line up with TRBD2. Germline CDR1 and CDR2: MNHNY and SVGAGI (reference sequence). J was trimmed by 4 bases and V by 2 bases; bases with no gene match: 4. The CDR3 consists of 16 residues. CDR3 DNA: TGTGCCAGCAGTTACAGAGCGGGAGGGGGCACCGGGGAGCTGTTTTTT. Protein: CASSYRAGGGTGELFF.

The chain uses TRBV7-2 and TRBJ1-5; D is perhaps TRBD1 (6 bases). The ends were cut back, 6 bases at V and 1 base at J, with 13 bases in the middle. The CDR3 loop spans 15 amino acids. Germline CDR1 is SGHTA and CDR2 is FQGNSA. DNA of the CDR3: TGTGCCAGCAGTTCCGGGACAACGAGCAATCAGCCCCAGCATTTT. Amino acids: CASSSGTTSNQPQHF.

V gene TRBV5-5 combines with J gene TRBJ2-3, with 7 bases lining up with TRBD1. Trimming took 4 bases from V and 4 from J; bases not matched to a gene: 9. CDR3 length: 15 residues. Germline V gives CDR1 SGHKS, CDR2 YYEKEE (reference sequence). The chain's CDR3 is CASSRGTASADTQYF. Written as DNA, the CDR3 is TGTGCCAGCAGCCGAGGGACAGCTTCAGCAGATACGCAGTATTTT.

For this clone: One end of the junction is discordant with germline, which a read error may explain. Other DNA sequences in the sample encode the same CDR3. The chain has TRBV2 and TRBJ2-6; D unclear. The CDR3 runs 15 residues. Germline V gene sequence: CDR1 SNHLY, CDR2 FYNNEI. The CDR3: CASSEGGFGANVLTF. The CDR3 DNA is TGTGCCAGCAGCGAAGGTGGTTTTGGGGCCAACGTCCTGACTTTC.

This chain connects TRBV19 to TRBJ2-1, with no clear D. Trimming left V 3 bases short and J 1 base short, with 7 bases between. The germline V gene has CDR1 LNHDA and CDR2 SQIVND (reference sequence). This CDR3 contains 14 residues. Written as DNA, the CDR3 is TGTGCCAGTAGTATCAGTCGGTCCTACAATGAGCAGTTCTTC. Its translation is CASSISRSYNEQFF.

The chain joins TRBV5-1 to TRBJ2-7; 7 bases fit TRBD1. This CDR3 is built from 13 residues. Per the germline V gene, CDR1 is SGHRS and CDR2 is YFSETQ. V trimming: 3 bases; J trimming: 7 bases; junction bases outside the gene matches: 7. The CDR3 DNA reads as TGCGCCAGCAGCTCGACAGGGTCGAGGGAGCAGTACTTC. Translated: CASSSTGSREQYF.

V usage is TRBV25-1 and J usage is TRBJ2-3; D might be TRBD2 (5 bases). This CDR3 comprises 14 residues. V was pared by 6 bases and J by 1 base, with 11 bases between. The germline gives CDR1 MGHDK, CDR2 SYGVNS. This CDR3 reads CASSPAGGTDTQYF. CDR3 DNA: TGTGCCAGCAGCCCAGCCGGGGGCACAGATACGCAGTATTTT.

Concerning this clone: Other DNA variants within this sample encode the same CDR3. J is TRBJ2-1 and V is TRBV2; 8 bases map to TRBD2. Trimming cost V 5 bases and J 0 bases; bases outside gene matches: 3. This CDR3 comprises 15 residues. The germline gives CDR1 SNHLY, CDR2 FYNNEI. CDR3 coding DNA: TGTGCCAGCAGTCTCCTAGCGGGCTCCTACAATGAGCAGTTCTTC. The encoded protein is CASSLLAGSYNEQFF.

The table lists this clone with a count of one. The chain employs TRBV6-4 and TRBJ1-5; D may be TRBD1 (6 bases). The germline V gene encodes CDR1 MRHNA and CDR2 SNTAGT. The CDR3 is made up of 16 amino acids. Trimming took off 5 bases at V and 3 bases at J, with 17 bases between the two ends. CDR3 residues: CASSLQGSTSNQPQHF. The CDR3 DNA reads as TGTGCCAGCAGTTTACAGGGTTCCACCTCCAATCAGCCCCAGCATTTT.

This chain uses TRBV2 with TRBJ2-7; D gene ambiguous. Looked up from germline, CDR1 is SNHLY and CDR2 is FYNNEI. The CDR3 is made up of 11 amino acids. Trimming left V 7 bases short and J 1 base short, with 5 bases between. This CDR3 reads CASTYSYEQYF. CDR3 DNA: TGTGCCAGCACTTATTCCTACGAGCAGTACTTC. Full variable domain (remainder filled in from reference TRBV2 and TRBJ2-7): EPEVTQTPSHQVTQMGQEVILRCVPISNHLYFYWYRQILGQKVEFLVSFYNNEISEKSEIFDDQFSVERPDGSNFTLKIRSTKLEDSAMYFCASTYSYEQYFGPGTRLTVT.

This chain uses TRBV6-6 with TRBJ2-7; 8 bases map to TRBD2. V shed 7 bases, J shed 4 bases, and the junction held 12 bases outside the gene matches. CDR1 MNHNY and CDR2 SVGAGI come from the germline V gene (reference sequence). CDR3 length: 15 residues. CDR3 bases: TGTGCCAGCAACCCAGCGGGAGTCACGTGGTACGAGCAGTACTTC. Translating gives CASNPAGVTWYEQYF.

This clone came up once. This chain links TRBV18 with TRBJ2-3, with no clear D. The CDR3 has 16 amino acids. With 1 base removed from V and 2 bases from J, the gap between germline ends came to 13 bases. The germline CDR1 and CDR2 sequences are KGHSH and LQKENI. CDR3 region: CASSPRVQRNTDTQYF. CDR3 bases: TGTGCCAGCTCACCACGAGTACAAAGGAACACAGATACGCAGTATTTT.

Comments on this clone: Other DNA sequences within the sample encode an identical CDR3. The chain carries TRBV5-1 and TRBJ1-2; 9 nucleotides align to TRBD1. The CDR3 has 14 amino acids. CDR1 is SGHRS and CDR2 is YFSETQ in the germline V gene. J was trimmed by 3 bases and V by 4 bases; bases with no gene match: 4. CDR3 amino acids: CASSPGQGYYGYTF. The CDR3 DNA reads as TGCGCCAGCAGCCCCGGACAGGGGTACTATGGCTACACCTTC.

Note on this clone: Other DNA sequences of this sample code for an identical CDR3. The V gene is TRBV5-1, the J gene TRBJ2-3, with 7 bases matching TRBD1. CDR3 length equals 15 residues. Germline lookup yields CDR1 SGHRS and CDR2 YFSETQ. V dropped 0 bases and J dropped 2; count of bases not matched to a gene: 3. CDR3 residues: CASSLGQGYTDTQYF. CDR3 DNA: TGCGCCAGCAGCTTGGGACAGGGTTACACAGATACGCAGTATTTT.

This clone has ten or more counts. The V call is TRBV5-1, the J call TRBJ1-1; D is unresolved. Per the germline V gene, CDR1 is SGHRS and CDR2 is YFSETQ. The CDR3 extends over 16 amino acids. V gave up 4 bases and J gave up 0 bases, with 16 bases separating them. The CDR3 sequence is CASSPGGKLMNTEAFF. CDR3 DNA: TGCGCCAGCAGCCCTGGTGGAAAACTTATGAACACTGAAGCTTTCTTT.

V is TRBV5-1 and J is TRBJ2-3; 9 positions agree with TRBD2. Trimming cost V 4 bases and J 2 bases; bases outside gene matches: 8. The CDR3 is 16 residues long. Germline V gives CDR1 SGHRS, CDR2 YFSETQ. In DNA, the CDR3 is TGCGCCAGCAGCCCCCCTGGCGGGGGGGTCACAGATACGCAGTATTTT. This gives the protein CASSPPGGGVTDTQYF.

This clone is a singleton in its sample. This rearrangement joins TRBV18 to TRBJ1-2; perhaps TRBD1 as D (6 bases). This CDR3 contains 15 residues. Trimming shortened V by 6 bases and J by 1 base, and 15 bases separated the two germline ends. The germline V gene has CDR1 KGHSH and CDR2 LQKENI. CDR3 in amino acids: CASSPQGQVNYGYTF. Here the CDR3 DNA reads TGTGCCAGCTCCCCCCAGGGGCAGGTTAACTATGGCTACACCTTC.

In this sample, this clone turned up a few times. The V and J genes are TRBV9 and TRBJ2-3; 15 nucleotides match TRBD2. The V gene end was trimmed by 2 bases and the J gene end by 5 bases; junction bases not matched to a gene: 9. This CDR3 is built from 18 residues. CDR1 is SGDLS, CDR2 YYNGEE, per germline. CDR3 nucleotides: TGTGCCAGCAGCGTCGGGACTAGCGGGGGGCCTTACCGAGATACGCAGTATTTT. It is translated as CASSVGTSGGPYRDTQYF.

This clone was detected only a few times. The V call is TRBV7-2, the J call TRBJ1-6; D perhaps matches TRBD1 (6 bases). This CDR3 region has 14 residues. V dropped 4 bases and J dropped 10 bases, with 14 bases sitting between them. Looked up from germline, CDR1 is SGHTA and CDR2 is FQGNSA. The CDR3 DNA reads TGTGCCAGCAGCTCACAGGGAACCCCCTCACCCCTCCACTTT. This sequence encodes CASSSQGTPSPLHF.

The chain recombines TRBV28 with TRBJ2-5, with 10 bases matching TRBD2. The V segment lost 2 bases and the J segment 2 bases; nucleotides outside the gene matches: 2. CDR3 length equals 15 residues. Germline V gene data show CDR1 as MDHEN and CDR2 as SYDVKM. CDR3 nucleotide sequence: TGTGCCAGCAGTTTAGAAGCGGGGGGGCAAGAGACCCAGTACTTC. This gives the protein CASSLEAGGQETQYF.

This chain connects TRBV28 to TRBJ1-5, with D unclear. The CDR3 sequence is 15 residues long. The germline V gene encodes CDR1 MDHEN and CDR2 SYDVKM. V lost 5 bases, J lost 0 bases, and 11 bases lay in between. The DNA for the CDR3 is TGTGCCAGCAGTCCCACACATGGTAGCAATCAGCCCCAGCATTTT. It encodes CASSPTHGSNQPQHF. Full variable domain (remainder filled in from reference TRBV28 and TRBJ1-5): DVKVTQSSRYLVKRTGEKVFLECVQDMDHENMFWYRQDPGLGLRLIYFSYDVKMKEKGDIPEGYSVSREKKERFSLILESASTNQTSMYLCASSPTHGSNQPQHFGDGTRLSIL.